The T cell receptor (beta chain) under discussion was sequenced for a study of control samples from healthy donors and cancer patients. Libraries were prepared by immunoSEQ multiplex PCR; TCRdb keeps only in-frame clonotypes and omits some of them. The sample lists approximately 150,000 clones, approximately 96% seen once, with 1% in the top ten. The V and J ends lost 1 base and 5 bases, in that order; junction bases with no gene match: 6. The CDR3 is 17 amino acids. Germline loops: CDR1 LGHNA, CDR2 YNFKEQ. This sequence joins TRBV4-2 and TRBJ2-2; the match to TRBD2 covers 11 bases. The sample was blood. The TCR was taken from a woman in her 30s in good health. The CDR3 DNA reads as TGTGCCAGCAGCCAAGTAGCTAGCGGGAGGCATACCGGGGAGCTGTTTTTT. Encoded protein: CASSQVASGRHTGELFF.